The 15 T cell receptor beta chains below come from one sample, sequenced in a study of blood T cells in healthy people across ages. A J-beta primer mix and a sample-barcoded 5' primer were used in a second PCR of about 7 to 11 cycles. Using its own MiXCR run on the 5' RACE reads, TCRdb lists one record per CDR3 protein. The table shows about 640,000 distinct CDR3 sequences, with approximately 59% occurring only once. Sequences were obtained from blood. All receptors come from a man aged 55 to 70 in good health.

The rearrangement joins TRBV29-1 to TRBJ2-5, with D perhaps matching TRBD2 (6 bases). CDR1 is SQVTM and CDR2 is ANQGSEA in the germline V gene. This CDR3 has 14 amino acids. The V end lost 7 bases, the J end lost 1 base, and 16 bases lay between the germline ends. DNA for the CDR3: TGCAGCGCCAGCGGAGGGGCGGGCCAAGAGACCCAGTACTTC. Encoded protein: CSASGGAGQETQYF.

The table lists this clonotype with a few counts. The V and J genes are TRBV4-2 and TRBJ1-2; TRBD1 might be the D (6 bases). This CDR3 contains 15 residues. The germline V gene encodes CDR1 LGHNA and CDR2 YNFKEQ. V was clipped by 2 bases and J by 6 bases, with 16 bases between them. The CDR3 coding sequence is TGTGCCAGCAGCCAACCACAGGGCATTCGGAATGGCTACACCTTC. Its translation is CASSQPQGIRNGYTF.

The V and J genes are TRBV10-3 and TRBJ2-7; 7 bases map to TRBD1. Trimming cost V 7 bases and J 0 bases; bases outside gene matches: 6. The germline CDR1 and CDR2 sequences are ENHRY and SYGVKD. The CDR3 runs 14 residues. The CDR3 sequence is CAITKTGISYEQYF. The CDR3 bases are TGTGCCATCACCAAGACAGGGATCTCCTACGAGCAGTACTTC.

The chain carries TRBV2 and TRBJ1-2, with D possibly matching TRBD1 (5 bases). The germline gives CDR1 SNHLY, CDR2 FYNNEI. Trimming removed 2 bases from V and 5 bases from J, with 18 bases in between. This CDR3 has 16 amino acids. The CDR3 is CASSENRDPGGYGYTF. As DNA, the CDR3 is TGTGCCAGCAGTGAAAACCGGGACCCCGGCGGGTATGGCTACACCTTC.

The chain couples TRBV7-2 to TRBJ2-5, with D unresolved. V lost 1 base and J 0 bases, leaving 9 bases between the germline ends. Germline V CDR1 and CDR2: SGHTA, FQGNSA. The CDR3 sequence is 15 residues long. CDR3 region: CASSLEVLYQETQYF. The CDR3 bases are TGTGCCAGCAGCTTAGAGGTTTTGTACCAAGAGACCCAGTACTTC.

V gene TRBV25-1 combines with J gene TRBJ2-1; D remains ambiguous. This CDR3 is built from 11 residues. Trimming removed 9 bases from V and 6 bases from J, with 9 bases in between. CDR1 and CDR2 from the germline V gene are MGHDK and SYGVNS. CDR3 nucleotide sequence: TGTGCCAGTCTGGGCGGCAATGAGCAGTTCTTC. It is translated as CASLGGNEQFF.

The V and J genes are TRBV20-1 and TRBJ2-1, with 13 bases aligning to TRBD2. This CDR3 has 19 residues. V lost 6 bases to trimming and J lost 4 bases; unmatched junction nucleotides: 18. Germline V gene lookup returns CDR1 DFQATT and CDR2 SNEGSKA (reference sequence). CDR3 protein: CSAPLWGRTSGGSYNEQFF. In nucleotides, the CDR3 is TGCAGTGCCCCATTATGGGGGAGGACTAGCGGGGGTTCGTACAATGAGCAGTTCTTC.

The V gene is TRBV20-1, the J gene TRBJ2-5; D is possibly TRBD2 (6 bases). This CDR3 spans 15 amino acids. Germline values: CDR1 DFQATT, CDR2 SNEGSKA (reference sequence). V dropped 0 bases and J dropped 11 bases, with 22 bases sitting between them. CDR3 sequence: CSARDRRVTTGEQYF. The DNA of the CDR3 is TGCAGTGCTAGAGATCGGCGGGTTACGACGGGGGAGCAGTACTTC.

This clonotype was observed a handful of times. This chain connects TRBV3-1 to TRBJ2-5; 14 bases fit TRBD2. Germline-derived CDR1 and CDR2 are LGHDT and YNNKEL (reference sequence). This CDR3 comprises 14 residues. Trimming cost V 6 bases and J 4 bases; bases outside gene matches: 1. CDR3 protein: CASRGTSGRETQYF. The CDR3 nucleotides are TGTGCCAGCAGGGGGACTAGCGGGAGAGAGACCCAGTACTTC.

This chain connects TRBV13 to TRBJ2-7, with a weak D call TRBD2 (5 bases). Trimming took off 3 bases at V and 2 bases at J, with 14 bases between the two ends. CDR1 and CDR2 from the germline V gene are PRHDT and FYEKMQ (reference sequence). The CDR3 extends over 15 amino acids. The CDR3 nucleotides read TGTGCCAGCAGCTTCGGTACGGGGATAACCTACGAGCAGTACTTC. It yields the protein CASSFGTGITYEQYF.

The CDR3 is CASSKGWGQGKNIQYF. CDR3 sequence (DNA): TGTGCCAGCAGCAAGGGGTGGGGACAGGGGAAAAACATTCAGTACTTC. V is TRBV21-1 and J is TRBJ2-4; the listed D gene, TRBD1, was not tested against the DNA. TRBV21-1 is reported as a pseudogene. CDR3 length: 16 residues.

The CDR3 nucleotides are TGTGCCAGCAGCGTAGGAATTAGTCCCTACAATGAGCAGTACTTC. Translation: CASSVGISPYNEQYF. The gene calls are TRBV9 and TRBJ2-7; D not certain. The CDR3 totals 15 residues. CDR1 is SGDLS, CDR2 YYNGEE, per germline. V lost 0 bases, J lost 7 bases, and 17 bases lay in between.

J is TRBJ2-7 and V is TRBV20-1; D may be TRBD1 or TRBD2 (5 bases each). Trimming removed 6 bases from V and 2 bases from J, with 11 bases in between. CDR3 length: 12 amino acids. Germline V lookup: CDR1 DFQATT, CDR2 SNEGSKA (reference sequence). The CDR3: CSAGPGPYEQYF. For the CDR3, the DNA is TGCAGTGCCGGACCGGGGCCCTACGAGCAGTACTTC.

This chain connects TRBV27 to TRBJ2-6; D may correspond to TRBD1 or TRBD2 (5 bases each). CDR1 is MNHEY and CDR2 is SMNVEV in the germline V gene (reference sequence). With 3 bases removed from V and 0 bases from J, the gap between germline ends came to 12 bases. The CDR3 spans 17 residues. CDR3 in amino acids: CASSFGPGTSGANVLTF. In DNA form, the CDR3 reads TGTGCCAGCAGTTTCGGCCCGGGGACCTCTGGGGCCAACGTCCTGACTTTC. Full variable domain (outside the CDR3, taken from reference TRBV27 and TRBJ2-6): EAQVTQNPRYLITVTGKKLTVTCSQNMNHEYMSWYRQDPGLGLRQIYYSMNVEVTDKGDVPEGYKVSRKEKRNFPLILESPSPNQTSLYFCASSFGPGTSGANVLTFGAGSRLTVL.

CDR3 DNA: TGTGCCAGCAGCCTCCGGGCAGTCGGTACTTATAGCAATCAGCCCCAGCATTTT. Translating gives CASSLRAVGTYSNQPQHF. The J gene is TRBJ1-5, the V gene TRBV4-2; D is undetermined. Germline CDR1 is LGHNA and CDR2 is YNFKEQ. The CDR3 extends over 18 amino acids. V dropped 4 bases and J dropped 0 bases, with 19 bases sitting between them.